Below, 20 T cell receptor beta chains from the same sample are listed, as sequenced in a study of OX40 agonist ivuxolimab in advanced cancers. Method: immunoSEQ multiplex PCR; TCRdb's copy keeps in-frame clones and lacks some. The sample includes roughly 25,000 clones, around nine tenths of them seen just once. Specimen: CD4+ or CD8+ T cells sorted from blood, collected in a trial of the OX40 agonist ivuxolimab. Receptors originate from an adult with an advanced solid tumor such as melanoma, head and neck, liver or kidney cancer.

The chain employs TRBV19 and TRBJ2-1, with 9 bases matching TRBD1. V gave up 1 base and J gave up 4 bases; unmatched junction bases: 2. Germline V gene data show CDR1 as LNHDA and CDR2 as SQIVND (reference sequence). The CDR3 extends over 15 amino acids. The CDR3 sequence: CASSIGQGGYNEQFF. CDR3 coding DNA: TGTGCCAGTAGTATAGGACAGGGGGGGTACAATGAGCAGTTCTTC.

The chain joins TRBV28 to TRBJ1-5; 9 bases fit TRBD1. With 6 bases clipped from V and 0 bases from J, the junction kept 6 bases outside the gene matches. Germline CDR1 MDHEN, CDR2 SYDVKM. The CDR3 spans 16 residues. The CDR3 reads CASRTGGPFSNQPQHF. CDR3 DNA sequence: TGTGCCAGCAGGACAGGGGGTCCCTTTAGCAATCAGCCCCAGCATTTT.

This clone was counted only a few times. This chain joins TRBV11-2 and TRBJ2-1, with 13 bases lining up with TRBD2. Trimming took 4 bases from V and 6 from J; bases not matched to a gene: 3. The germline V gene has CDR1 SGHAT and CDR2 FQNNGV. This CDR3 has 15 amino acids. The CDR3 DNA follows: TGTGCCAGCAGCTCGACTAGCGGGAGGATCAATGAGCAGTTCTTC. It codes for CASSSTSGRINEQFF.

This clone came up once. The V call is TRBV27, the J call TRBJ2-2; 8 bases map to TRBD1. The length of the CDR3 is 15 residues. In germline, CDR1 is MNHEY, CDR2 SMNVEV (reference sequence). Unmatched junction bases numbered 3, after V lost 0 bases and J lost 6 bases. The CDR3 region is CASSLSDRAAGELFF. CDR3 in DNA: TGTGCCAGCAGTTTATCGGACAGGGCGGCCGGGGAGCTGTTTTTT.

This sequence joins TRBV19 and TRBJ1-4; TRBD1 matches 10 bases. Germline V gene sequence: CDR1 LNHDA, CDR2 SQIVND (reference sequence). This CDR3 comprises 15 residues. J lost 5 bases, V lost 6 bases, and 6 bases had no gene match. The CDR3 nucleotides read TGTGCCAGTAGCCTGGGACAGGGGTTGAATGAAAAACTGTTTTTT. It yields the protein CASSLGQGLNEKLFF.

V usage is TRBV4-1 and J usage is TRBJ2-2; 7 positions match TRBD2. CDR1 MGHRA and CDR2 YSYEKL come from the germline V gene. The CDR3 runs 17 residues. The V segment lost 0 bases and the J segment 2 bases; nucleotides outside the gene matches: 6. In nucleotides, the CDR3 is TGCGCCAGCAGCCAAGATGCGGCGGGAGAAAACACCGGGGAGCTGTTTTTT. It specifies CASSQDAAGENTGELFF.

The chain uses TRBV11-3 and TRBJ2-2, with a tentative D call TRBD2 (5 bases). The germline V gene encodes CDR1 SGHNT and CDR2 YENEEA. Trimming took off 1 base at V and 1 base at J, with 7 bases between the two ends. CDR3 length: 15 amino acids. CDR3 sequence (DNA): TGTGCCAGCAGCTTAGGTGGACTGAACACCGGGGAGCTGTTTTTT. It codes for CASSLGGLNTGELFF.

The chain joins TRBV10-2 to TRBJ2-1; D gene uncertain. The V gene's germline CDR1 is WSHSY and CDR2 SAAADI. With 4 bases removed from V and 4 bases from J, the gap between germline ends came to 8 bases. CDR3 length: 13 amino acids. CDR3 region: CASSVSDYNEQFF. DNA for the CDR3: TGCGCCAGCAGTGTGAGCGATTACAATGAGCAGTTCTTC.

The chain carries TRBV7-2 and TRBJ1-3; no reliable D call. CDR3 size: 15 residues. The ends were cut back, 1 base at V and 0 bases at J, with 7 bases in the middle. Per the germline V gene, CDR1 is SGHTA and CDR2 is FQGNSA. CDR3 nucleotide sequence: TGTGCCAGCAGCTTAGGACGGTCCTCTGGAAACACCATATATTTT. As protein: CASSLGRSSGNTIYF. The full variable domain, rest sourced from reference TRBV7-2 and TRBJ1-3, is GAGVSQSPSNKVTEKGKDVELRCDPISGHTALYWYRQSLGQGLEFLIYFQGNSAPDKSGLPSDRFSAERTGGSVSTLTIQRTQQEDSAVYLCASSLGRSSGNTIYFGEGSWLTVV.

This chain links TRBV7-7 with TRBJ2-6; D possibly corresponds to TRBD1 (5 bases). Germline CDR1 is SSHAT and CDR2 is FNYEAQ (reference sequence). The CDR3 loop spans 14 amino acids. The CDR3, as DNA: TGTGCTAGCTCCTTAGGGGTTGGGGCCAACGTCCTGACTTTC. This gives the protein CASSLGVGANVLTF.

The chain carries TRBV7-8 and TRBJ1-1; maybe TRBD1 (6 bases). Germline CDR1 reads SGHVS; CDR2 reads FQNEAQ. V was pared by 1 base and J by 4 bases, with 16 bases between. The CDR3 is 16 residues long. DNA for the CDR3: TGTGCCAGCAGCTTAGGTAGATGGGGGCTTGGCACTGAAGCTTTCTTT. Translating it yields CASSLGRWGLGTEAFF.

This chain connects TRBV7-9 to TRBJ2-7, with 8 bases fitting TRBD1. CDR3 length: 15 amino acids. Germline V gene sequence: CDR1 SEHNR, CDR2 FQNEAQ (reference sequence). J was trimmed by 5 bases and V by 3 bases; bases with no gene match: 9. The chain's CDR3 is CASSFRTGTSDEQYF. CDR3 nucleotides: TGTGCCAGCAGCTTTAGGACAGGGACGAGTGACGAGCAGTACTTC. The whole variable domain, remainder taken from reference TRBV7-9 and TRBJ2-7, is DTGVSQNPRHKITKRGQNVTFRCDPISEHNRLYWYRQTLGQGPEFLTYFQNEAQLEKSRLLSDRFSAERPKGSFSTLEIQRTEQGDSAMYLCASSFRTGTSDEQYFGPGTRLTVT.

The CDR3 DNA reads TGTGCCAGCAGACGTCCGGGTCCTAAAAACATTCAGTACTTC. Protein product: CASRRPGPKNIQYF. The chain has TRBV2 and TRBJ2-4; the D is unclear. Germline CDR1 SNHLY, CDR2 FYNNEI. V was cut by 6 bases and J by 4 bases, with 13 bases left in between. This CDR3 spans 14 amino acids.

This chain uses TRBV4-1 with TRBJ1-2; D gene uncertain. CDR1 MGHRA and CDR2 YSYEKL come from the germline V gene. This CDR3 region has 13 residues. Trimming left V 5 bases short and J 2 bases short, with 9 bases between. Here the CDR3 DNA reads TGCGCCAGCAGCGGGGTGGGGAACTATGGCTACACCTTC. It yields the protein CASSGVGNYGYTF.

J is TRBJ2-1 and V is TRBV7-9; D gene uncertain. This CDR3 contains 14 residues. The V gene's germline CDR1 is SEHNR and CDR2 FQNEAQ (reference sequence). V was trimmed by 1 base and J by 6 bases, leaving 10 bases between them. The chain's CDR3 is CASSLVSGPNEQFF. Here the CDR3 DNA reads TGTGCCAGCAGCTTAGTTTCGGGCCCCAATGAGCAGTTCTTC.

The chain uses TRBV5-4 and TRBJ1-2, with 8 bases fitting TRBD1. The germline CDR1 and CDR2 sequences are SGHNT and YYREEE (reference sequence). The CDR3 extends over 14 amino acids. V was pared by 7 bases and J by 4 bases, with 9 bases of the junction left unmatched. The CDR3 region has the DNA TGTGCCAGCGGGACCAGGGGGCAAGGCTATGGCTACACCTTC. This encodes CASGTRGQGYGYTF.

This chain uses TRBV6-1 with TRBJ2-7; 7 bases map to TRBD2. Looked up from germline, CDR1 is MNHNS and CDR2 is SASEGT. V lost 7 bases, J lost 6 bases, and 9 bases stayed unmatched. The CDR3 totals 13 residues. The CDR3 is CASIRGGRGEQYF. Here the CDR3 DNA reads TGTGCCAGCATTAGGGGAGGGCGCGGCGAGCAGTACTTC.

Details on this clone: Germline is not matched at one junction end, which may reflect a read error. This chain joins TRBV25-1 and TRBJ2-7; no clear D gene. Germline lookup yields CDR1 MGHDK and CDR2 SYGVNS. The CDR3 is made up of 13 amino acids. DNA of the CDR3: TGTGCCAGCAGTGAATATCTGTCCTACGAGCAGTGCTTC. Amino acid sequence: CASSEYLSYEQCF.

This rearrangement joins TRBV4-1 to TRBJ2-5; D unclear. This CDR3 contains 12 residues. Germline assignment: CDR1 MGHRA and CDR2 YSYEKL. Deletions cut 1 base from V and 5 bases from J, with 5 bases between. The CDR3 DNA reads as TGCGCCAGCAGCCAAGGGTGGGAGACCCAGTACTTC. Protein: CASSQGWETQYF.

The chain employs TRBV5-5 and TRBJ1-5; D uncertain. The CDR3 covers 15 residues. Germline V gives CDR1 SGHKS, CDR2 YYEKEE (reference sequence). Trimming took 4 bases from V and 0 from J, leaving 11 bases between them. The CDR3 bases are TGTGCCAGCAGCCCTGGCGGCTATAGCAATCAGCCCCAGCATTTT. Translating it yields CASSPGGYSNQPQHF.